Listed below are T cell receptor beta chains from one sample, sequenced in a study of T cells in localized non-small cell lung cancer. The table came from immunoSEQ multiplex PCR; TCRdb's copy has only in-frame clones and leaves some out. The top ten clones hold less than 40% of a sample with 15,000 to 20,000 clones, roughly four fifths of them seen once. Material: peripheral blood, obtained before any cancer treatment. The receptors originated from a male donor aged 60 or over with stage I lung adenocarcinoma. The CDR3 runs from the conserved cysteine through the conserved F or W. Expanded clones are given a class, and other clones once, few, many or no size at all.

clone_size,j_call,v_call,cdr3_aa
-,TRBJ2-7,TRBV6-6,CASRQGDLSYEQYF
-,TRBJ2-7,TRBV6-1,CASSEETGSLAGGPEEQYF
-,TRBJ2-7,TRBV6-5,CASSYSGRGTYEQYF
-,TRBJ1-1,TRBV7-3,CASSSSGGTEAFF
-,TRBJ1-2,TRBV5-1,CASSMTGTFPNYGYTF
few,TRBJ2-7,TRBV2,CASSAPVGTGNEQYF
-,TRBJ1-2,TRBV15,CATSRGDRPDYGYTF
-,TRBJ1-5,TRBV30,CAWSVGGNQPQHF
-,TRBJ1-1,TRBV7-7,CASSLKQGTEAFF
-,TRBJ2-5,TRBV29-1,CSVGAGDETQYF
-,TRBJ1-3,TRBV28,CATEGGGLRNTIYF
-,TRBJ1-1,TRBV19,CAREDPAPRGGHGANTEAFF
-,TRBJ2-7,TRBV5-4,CASSREPTGARYEQYF
-,TRBJ1-6,TRBV2,CASIRGFDNSPLHF
-,TRBJ2-7,TRBV11-2,CASSLMTGPNYEQYF
-,TRBJ2-1,TRBV19,CASSIRGILAGYEQFF
-,TRBJ1-2,TRBV13,CASSLYPRGAGYGYTF